The text below deals with one TCR beta chain. This sample is part of a study of CD8 T cells in Susac syndrome. Background on the study: When blood was drawn, the patients with Susac syndrome were therapy-naive, on corticosteroids, or on intravenous immunoglobulin alone.

An amount of RNA that ranged from roughly 0.5 to 1 ug was reverse transcribed with random hexamers. Each CDR3 protein is one row after TCRdb ran MiXCR on the immunoSEQ multiplex PCR reads. The sample includes approximately 94,000 distinct CDR3 sequences, around 96% seen only once; the top ten take roughly 0.29%. Sequencing of TCR beta was performed on blood CD8+ and CD4+ T cells. All included Susac syndrome patients satisfied recently defined diagnostic criteria for definite or probable disease. It was negative isolation that provided the CD8+ and CD4+ T cells, whereas TEMRA cells were enriched by FACS. The origin of this receptor is a human donor with Susac syndrome. Sequenced: CD8+ T cells from PBMCs.

The CDR3 reads CASRGTGNEQFF. Written as DNA, the CDR3 is TGTGCCAGCAGGGGCACAGGCAATGAGCAGTTCTTC. The chain is built from TRBV28 and TRBJ2-1; weak D call: TRBD1 (5 bases). Trimming took 6 bases from V and 6 from J, leaving 9 bases between them. The CDR3 extends over 12 amino acids. The germline V gene has CDR1 MDHEN and CDR2 SYDVKM. Drawing the rest from reference TRBV28 and TRBJ2-1, the complete variable domain is DVKVTQSSRYLVKRTGEKVFLECVQDMDHENMFWYRQDPGLGLRLIYFSYDVKMKEKGDIPEGYSVSREKKERFSLILESASTNQTSMYLCASRGTGNEQFFGPGTRLTVL.